A single sample is the source of the 15 T cell receptor beta chains below, sequenced in a study of CD8 T cells in Susac syndrome. After extraction with the RNeasy kit, about 0.45 to 1 ug of the RNA was reverse transcribed using random hexamers. One entry per CDR3 protein, called by TCRdb with MiXCR from the immunoSEQ multiplex PCR reads. The sample has 100,000 to 150,000 distinct CDR3 sequences, more than 80% seen once. The sequenced sample consisted of CD8+ T cells from PBMCs. Receptors originate from a human donor with multiple sclerosis.

The chain carries TRBV2 and TRBJ1-2, with D tentatively TRBD1 (6 bases). The V gene's germline CDR1 is SNHLY and CDR2 FYNNEI. V was cut by 0 bases and J by 5 bases, with 13 bases left in between. The CDR3 has 15 residues. Here the CDR3 DNA reads TGTGCCAGCAGTGAAGCGAAGGGTAGGGGGTATGGCTACACCTTC. Its translation is CASSEAKGRGYGYTF.

The rearrangement uses TRBV27 and TRBJ2-3, with D unclear. CDR1 and CDR2 from the germline V gene are MNHEY and SMNVEV (reference sequence). The CDR3 covers 15 residues. V was pared by 6 bases and J by 1 base, with 14 bases between. The CDR3 sequence is CASSPVGLRTDTQYF. In DNA form, the CDR3 reads TGTGCCAGCAGCCCTGTCGGTCTACGCACAGATACGCAGTATTTT.

V usage is TRBV15 and J usage is TRBJ2-3; D possibly corresponds to TRBD2 (6 bases). Germline values: CDR1 LNHNV, CDR2 YYDKDF (reference sequence). The V and J ends lost 4 bases and 0 bases respectively, with 11 bases between them. The CDR3 has 15 residues. The CDR3 loop reads CATSTAGTSTDTQYF. The DNA for the CDR3 is TGTGCCACCAGCACAGCCGGGACTAGCACAGATACGCAGTATTTT.

In its sample, this clonotype was seen a few times. The chain links TRBV19 to TRBJ2-7; D is unclear. Trimming shortened V by 3 bases and J by 3 bases, and 9 bases separated the two germline ends. The CDR3 extends over 13 amino acids. CDR1 and CDR2 from the germline V gene are LNHDA and SQIVND (reference sequence). CDR3 DNA sequence: TGTGCCAGTAGTATTTCCGCTAGCTACGAGCAGTACTTC. It specifies CASSISASYEQYF.

The chain couples TRBV5-5 to TRBJ1-1; D gene ambiguous. The CDR3 runs to 15 residues. Germline values: CDR1 SGHKS, CDR2 YYEKEE (reference sequence). Trimming took 4 bases from V and 0 from J, leaving 13 bases between them. The CDR3 loop reads CASSPQGRVNTEAFF. CDR3 nucleotides: TGTGCCAGCAGCCCCCAAGGAAGGGTGAACACTGAAGCTTTCTTT.

This chain links TRBV13 with TRBJ2-7; 7 positions agree with TRBD1. The junction had 2 bases not matched to a gene; V was cut back by 5 bases and J by 1 base. Germline CDR1 is PRHDT and CDR2 is FYEKMQ (reference sequence). The CDR3 runs 13 residues. The CDR3 nucleotides are TGTGCCAGCAGCATGGGACAGTCCTACGAGCAGTACGTC. This sequence encodes CASSMGQSYEQYV.

The sample holds a few counts of this clonotype. This chain uses TRBV27 with TRBJ2-1; the D gene could be TRBD1 or TRBD2 (5 bases each). The germline V gene has CDR1 MNHEY and CDR2 SMNVEV (reference sequence). With 3 bases removed from V and 4 bases from J, the gap between germline ends came to 7 bases. CDR3 length equals 13 residues. The CDR3 DNA reads as TGTGCCAGCAGTTTCGGGGCATACAATGAGCAGTTCTTC. This encodes CASSFGAYNEQFF.

The chain couples TRBV30 to TRBJ2-1; the D gene is possibly TRBD2 (7 bases). V was trimmed by 3 bases and J by 5 bases, leaving 11 bases between them. This CDR3 is built from 13 residues. Germline CDR1 and CDR2: GTSNPN and SVGIG (reference sequence). The CDR3 DNA reads TGTGCCTGGAGCGGGGGGCCTAACAATGAGCAGTTCTTC. Its protein product is CAWSGGPNNEQFF.

The chain recombines TRBV4-1 with TRBJ2-2; D is possibly TRBD1 or TRBD2 (5 bases each). The germline V gene has CDR1 MGHRA and CDR2 YSYEKL. This CDR3 comprises 15 residues. Deletions cut 1 base from V and 6 bases from J, with 12 bases between. CDR3 DNA sequence: TGCGCCAGCAGCCAAGTAGAGGGACGCTCCGGGGAGCTGTTTTTT. It translates to CASSQVEGRSGELFF.

This sequence joins TRBV9 and TRBJ2-2; 10 bases map to TRBD2. Germline CDR1 and CDR2: SGDLS and YYNGEE. The CDR3 loop spans 15 amino acids. Trimming cost V 4 bases and J 4 bases; bases outside gene matches: 4. The CDR3 DNA follows: TGTGCCAGCAGCCCTAGCGGGGGAGCCACCGGGGAGCTGTTTTTT. It yields the protein CASSPSGGATGELFF.

The chain employs TRBV20-1 and TRBJ2-5, with 8 bases aligning to TRBD2. J was trimmed by 5 bases and V by 3 bases; bases with no gene match: 11. This CDR3 contains 15 residues. Germline CDR1 and CDR2: DFQATT and SNEGSKA (reference sequence). The CDR3 DNA is TGCAGTGCTAGGGACCGGGGGGGAGTAGGGGAGACCCAGTACTTC. Translating gives CSARDRGGVGETQYF.

The chain has TRBV9 and TRBJ2-1; D is perhaps TRBD1 (5 bases). Deletions cut 3 bases from V and 0 bases from J, with 10 bases between. There are 15 residues in the CDR3. The germline V gene encodes CDR1 SGDLS and CDR2 YYNGEE. Here the CDR3 reads CASSDQGSSYNEQFF. The DNA for the CDR3 is TGTGCCAGCAGCGACCAGGGATCCTCCTACAATGAGCAGTTCTTC.

This chain joins TRBV28 and TRBJ2-5; D may match TRBD1 or TRBD2 (6 bases each). The germline CDR1 and CDR2 sequences are MDHEN and SYDVKM. Trimming took 3 bases from V and 4 from J, leaving 9 bases between them. CDR3 length equals 13 residues. The CDR3 DNA reads TGTGCCAGCAGTTTCGAGGGGGGAGAGACCCAGTACTTC. This gives the protein CASSFEGGETQYF.

This chain links TRBV30 with TRBJ2-3; TRBD1 agrees at 8 bases. J was trimmed by 0 bases and V by 2 bases; bases with no gene match: 4. The germline gives CDR1 GTSNPN, CDR2 SVGIG (reference sequence). This CDR3 comprises 15 residues. The CDR3 here is CAWSIQGGSTDTQYF. CDR3 bases: TGTGCCTGGAGTATACAGGGGGGAAGCACAGATACGCAGTATTTT.

The V call is TRBV15, the J call TRBJ1-1, with 7 bases matching TRBD1. Per germline, CDR1 LNHNV and CDR2 YYDKDF (reference sequence). J was trimmed by 5 bases and V by 6 bases; bases with no gene match: 9. CDR3 length: 14 amino acids. CDR3 region: CATRSHRGGTEAFF. The CDR3 nucleotides are TGTGCCACCAGATCCCACAGGGGAGGGACTGAAGCTTTCTTT.